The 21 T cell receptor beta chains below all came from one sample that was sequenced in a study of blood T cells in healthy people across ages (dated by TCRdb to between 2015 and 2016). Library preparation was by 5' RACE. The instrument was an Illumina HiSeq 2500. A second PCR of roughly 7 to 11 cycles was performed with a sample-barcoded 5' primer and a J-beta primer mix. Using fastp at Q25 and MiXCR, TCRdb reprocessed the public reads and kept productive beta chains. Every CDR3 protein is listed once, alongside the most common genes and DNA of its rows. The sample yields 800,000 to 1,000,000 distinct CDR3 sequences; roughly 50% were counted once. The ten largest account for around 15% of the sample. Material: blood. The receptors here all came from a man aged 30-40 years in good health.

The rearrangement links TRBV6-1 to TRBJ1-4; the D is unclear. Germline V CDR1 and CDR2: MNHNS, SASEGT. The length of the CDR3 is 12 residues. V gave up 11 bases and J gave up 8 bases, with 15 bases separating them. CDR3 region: CAATDLGEKLFF. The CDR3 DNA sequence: TGTGCCGCCACGGATCTTGGGGAAAAACTGTTTTTT.

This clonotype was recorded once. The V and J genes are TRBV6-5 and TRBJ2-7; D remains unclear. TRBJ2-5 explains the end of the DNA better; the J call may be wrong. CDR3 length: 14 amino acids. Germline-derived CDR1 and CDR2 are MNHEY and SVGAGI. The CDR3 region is CASNPLAAIETQYF. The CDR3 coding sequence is TGTGCCAGCAACCCACTCGCGGCTATCGAGACCCAGTACTTC.

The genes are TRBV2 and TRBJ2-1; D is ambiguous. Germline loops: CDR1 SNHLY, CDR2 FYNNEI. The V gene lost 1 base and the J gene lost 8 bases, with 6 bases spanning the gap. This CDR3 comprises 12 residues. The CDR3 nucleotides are TGTGCCAGCAGTGAAGGGGCAGATGAGCAGTTCTTC. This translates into CASSEGADEQFF.

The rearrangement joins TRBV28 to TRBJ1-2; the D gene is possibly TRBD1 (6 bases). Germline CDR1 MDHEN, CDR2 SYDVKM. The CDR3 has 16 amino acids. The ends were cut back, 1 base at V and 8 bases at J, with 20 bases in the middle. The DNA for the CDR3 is TGTGCCAGCAGTTTATTGTCCCGCGGAGGGGGGGAGGGCTACACCTTC. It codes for CASSLLSRGGGEGYTF.

This CDR3 reads CASSTLGGGAADTQYF. The CDR3 nucleotides read TGTGCCAGCAGCACATTAGGCGGGGGGGCCGCCGATACGCAGTATTTT. J is TRBJ2-3 and V is TRBV28; 9 bases are shared with TRBD2. V was pared by 6 bases and J by 6 bases, with 13 bases of the junction left unmatched. The CDR3 totals 16 residues. The V gene's germline CDR1 is MDHEN and CDR2 SYDVKM.

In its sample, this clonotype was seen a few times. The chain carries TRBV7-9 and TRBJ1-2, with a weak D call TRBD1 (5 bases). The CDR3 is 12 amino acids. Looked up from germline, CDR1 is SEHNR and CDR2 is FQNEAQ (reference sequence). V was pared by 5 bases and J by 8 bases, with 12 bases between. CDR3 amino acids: CASSPPEGGYTF. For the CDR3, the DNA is TGTGCCAGCAGCCCACCGGAGGGGGGCTACACCTTC.

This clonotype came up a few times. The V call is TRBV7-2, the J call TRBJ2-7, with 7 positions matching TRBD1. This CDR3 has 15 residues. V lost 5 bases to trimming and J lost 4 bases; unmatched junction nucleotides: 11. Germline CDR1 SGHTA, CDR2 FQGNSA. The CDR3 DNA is TGTGCCAGCAGCCCACGACAGGGAAGAGGGTACGAGCAGTACTTC. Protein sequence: CASSPRQGRGYEQYF.

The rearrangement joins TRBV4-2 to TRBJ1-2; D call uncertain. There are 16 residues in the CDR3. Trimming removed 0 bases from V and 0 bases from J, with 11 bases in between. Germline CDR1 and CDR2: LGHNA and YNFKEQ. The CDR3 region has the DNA TGTGCCAGCAGCCAAGATCGGAACAGTGCTAACTATGGCTACACCTTC. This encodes CASSQDRNSANYGYTF.

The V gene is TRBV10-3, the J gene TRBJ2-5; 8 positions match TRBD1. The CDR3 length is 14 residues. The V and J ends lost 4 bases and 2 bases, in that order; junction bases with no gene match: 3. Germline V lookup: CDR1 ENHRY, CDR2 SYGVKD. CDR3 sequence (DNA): TGTGCCATCAGTGGGGGGACAGGACAAGAGACCCAGTACTTC. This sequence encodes CAISGGTGQETQYF.

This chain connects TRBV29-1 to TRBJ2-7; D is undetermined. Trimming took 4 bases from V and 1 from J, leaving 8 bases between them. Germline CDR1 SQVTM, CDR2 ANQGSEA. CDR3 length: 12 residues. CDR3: CSVGTLSYEQYF. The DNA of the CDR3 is TGCAGCGTTGGGACGCTGTCCTACGAGCAGTACTTC.

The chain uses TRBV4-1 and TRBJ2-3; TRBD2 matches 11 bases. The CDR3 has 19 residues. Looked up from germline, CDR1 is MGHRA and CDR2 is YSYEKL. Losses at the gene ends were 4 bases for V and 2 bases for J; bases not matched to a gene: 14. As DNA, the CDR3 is TGCGCCAGCAGCCTCCGCCATGGGGCTAGCGGGGGGAACACAGATACGCAGTATTTT. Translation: CASSLRHGASGGNTDTQYF.

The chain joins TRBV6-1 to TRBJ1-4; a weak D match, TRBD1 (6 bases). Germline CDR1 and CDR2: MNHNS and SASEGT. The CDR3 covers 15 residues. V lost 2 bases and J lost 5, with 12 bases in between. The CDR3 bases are TGTGCCAGCAGTGAATCAGGACAGTTAAATGAAAAACTGTTTTTT. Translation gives CASSESGQLNEKLFF.

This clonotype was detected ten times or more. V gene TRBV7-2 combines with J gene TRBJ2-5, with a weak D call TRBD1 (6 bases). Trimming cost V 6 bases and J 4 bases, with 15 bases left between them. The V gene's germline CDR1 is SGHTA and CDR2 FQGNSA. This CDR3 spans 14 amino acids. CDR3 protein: CASSFRQDAETQYF. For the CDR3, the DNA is TGTGCCAGCAGTTTCCGACAGGATGCAGAGACCCAGTACTTC.

This CDR3 is CASSQQGRKTDTQYF. CDR3 nucleotide sequence: TGTGCCAGCTCTCAACAGGGGAGGAAGACAGATACGCAGTATTTT. The chain couples TRBV18 to TRBJ2-3, with a possible D match to TRBD1 (7 bases). V lost 6 bases and J lost 3, with 16 bases in between. This CDR3 is 15 amino acids long. From germline, CDR1 is KGHSH and CDR2 LQKENI. Supplemented by reference TRBV18 and TRBJ2-3, the full variable domain reads NAGVMQNPRHLVRRRGQEARLRCSPMKGHSHVYWYRQLPEEGLKFMVYLQKENIIDESGMPKERFSAEFPKEGPSILRIQQVVRGDSAAYFCASSQQGRKTDTQYFGPGTRLTVL.

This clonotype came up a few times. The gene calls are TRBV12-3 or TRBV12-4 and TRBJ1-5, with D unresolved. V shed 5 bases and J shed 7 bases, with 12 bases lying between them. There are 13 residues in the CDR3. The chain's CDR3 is CASSLASRQPQHF. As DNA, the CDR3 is TGTGCCAGCAGTCTGGCCTCCCGGCAGCCCCAGCATTTT.

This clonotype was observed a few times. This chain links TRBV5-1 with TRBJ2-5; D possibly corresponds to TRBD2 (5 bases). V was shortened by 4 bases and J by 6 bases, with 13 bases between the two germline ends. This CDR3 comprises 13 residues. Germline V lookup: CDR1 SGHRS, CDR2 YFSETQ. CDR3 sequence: CASSVDGEKTQYF. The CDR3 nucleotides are TGCGCCAGCAGCGTGGACGGGGAAAAGACCCAGTACTTC.

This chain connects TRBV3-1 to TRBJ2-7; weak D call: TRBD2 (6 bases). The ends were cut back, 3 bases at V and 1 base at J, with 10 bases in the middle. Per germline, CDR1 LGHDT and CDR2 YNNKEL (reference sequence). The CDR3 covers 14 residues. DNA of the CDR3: TGTGCCAGCAGCCACGAGGAGGGTTCCTACGAGCAGTACTTC. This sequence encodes CASSHEEGSYEQYF.

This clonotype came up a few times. The CDR3 sequence: CASSHNQVANYGYTF. DNA for the CDR3: TGTGCCAGCAGTCATAATCAGGTAGCTAACTATGGCTACACCTTC. The gene calls are TRBV9 and TRBJ1-2; D call uncertain. Germline CDR1 and CDR2: SGDLS and YYNGEE. This CDR3 comprises 15 residues. V lost 5 bases and J 0 bases, leaving 14 bases between the germline ends.

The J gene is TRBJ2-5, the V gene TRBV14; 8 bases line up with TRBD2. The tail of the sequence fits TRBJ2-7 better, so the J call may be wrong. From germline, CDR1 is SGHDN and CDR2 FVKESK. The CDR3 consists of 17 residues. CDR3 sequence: CASSLPLPGGVLYEQYF. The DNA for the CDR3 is TGTGCCAGCAGCCTGCCTCTGCCGGGGGGGGTCCTCTACGAGCAGTACTTC.

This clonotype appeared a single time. The CDR3 region is CASSFLGRSNEKLFF. CDR3 DNA: TGTGCCAGCAGTTTTCTGGGACGGTCTAATGAAAAACTGTTTTTT. The V call is TRBV12-3 or TRBV12-4, the J call TRBJ1-4, with D possibly matching TRBD1 (5 bases). Deletions cut 3 bases from V and 3 bases from J, with 11 bases between. This CDR3 region has 15 residues.

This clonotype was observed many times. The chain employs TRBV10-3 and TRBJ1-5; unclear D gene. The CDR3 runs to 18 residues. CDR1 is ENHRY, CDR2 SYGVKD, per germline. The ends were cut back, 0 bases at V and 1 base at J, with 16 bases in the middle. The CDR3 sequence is CAISESVGGKGSNQPQHF. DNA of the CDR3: TGTGCCATCAGTGAGTCGGTCGGAGGGAAGGGAAGCAATCAGCCCCAGCATTTT.